The 25 T cell receptor beta chains listed next were all sequenced from one sample in a study of T cell clonotyping in hematopoietic cell transplantation. Sequencing was performed with immunoSEQ multiplex PCR; in TCRdb, only in-frame clones are kept and a portion is missing. Found here are about 9,600 clones, approximately 77% of them singletons; the top ten hold approximately 9%. The sample consisted of PBMCs, taken 30 days after allogeneic stem cell transplant. These receptor sequences come from a female patient in her forties who had an allogeneic stem cell transplant from a related donor, so T cells may come from the graft donor. Some clones in this sample may be carry-over from other donors' samples.

The rearrangement uses TRBV5-5 and TRBJ1-5, with TRBD1 matching over 8 bases. This CDR3 is built from 18 residues. V was pared by 1 base and J by 4 bases, with 13 bases of the junction left unmatched. Germline V CDR1 and CDR2: SGHKS, YYEKEE (reference sequence). The CDR3 protein is CASSLLLSRTGPNQPQHF. DNA for the CDR3: TGTGCCAGCAGCTTGTTGCTGAGCAGGACAGGGCCTAATCAGCCCCAGCATTTT.

This chain uses TRBV2 with TRBJ2-5; D may be TRBD1 or TRBD2 (5 bases each). V was clipped by 4 bases and J by 1 base, with 13 bases between them. This CDR3 spans 15 amino acids. From germline, CDR1 is SNHLY and CDR2 FYNNEI. The CDR3 sequence is CASSAGFGGQETQYF. The DNA of the CDR3 is TGTGCCAGCAGTGCAGGATTTGGGGGCCAAGAGACCCAGTACTTC.

This rearrangement joins TRBV7-2 to TRBJ1-6; 11 bases line up with TRBD1. This CDR3 has 16 residues. V trimming: 1 base; J trimming: 6 bases; junction bases outside the gene matches: 2. Germline V CDR1 and CDR2: SGHTA, FQGNSA. The CDR3 bases are TGTGCCAGCAGCTTAGGGACAGGGGGCTCTAATTCACCCCTCCACTTT. Encoded protein: CASSLGTGGSNSPLHF.

The CDR3, as DNA: TGTGCCAGCTCACCAGAAGTCATCGGGGGCTATGGCTACACCTTC. Its protein product is CASSPEVIGGYGYTF. The chain joins TRBV18 to TRBJ1-2, with D maybe TRBD1 (5 bases). This CDR3 has 15 amino acids. The V and J ends lost 2 bases and 4 bases respectively, with 14 bases between them. Germline V gene lookup returns CDR1 KGHSH and CDR2 LQKENI.

The V call is TRBV30, the J call TRBJ2-1, with 9 bases that match TRBD2. The CDR3 has 15 residues. Germline CDR1 GTSNPN, CDR2 SVGIG (reference sequence). This CDR3 reads CSGGNGAGGWDEQFF. CDR3 nucleotide sequence: TGTTCGGGCGGGAATGGAGCGGGAGGATGGGATGAGCAGTTCTTC.

The V call is TRBV5-6, the J call TRBJ2-3; TRBD2 matches at 8 bases. Trimming cost V 4 bases and J 6 bases; bases outside gene matches: 10. Germline CDR1 and CDR2: SGHDT and YYEEEE. This CDR3 region has 15 residues. The CDR3 DNA reads as TGTGCCAGCAGCGCATCCGGACTAGCACCGGATACGCAGTATTTT. It is translated as CASSASGLAPDTQYF.

V is TRBV2 and J is TRBJ2-5; D is ambiguous. Per the germline V gene, CDR1 is SNHLY and CDR2 is FYNNEI. V was shortened by 5 bases and J by 4 bases, with 5 bases between the two germline ends. The CDR3 runs 11 residues. The CDR3 loop reads CASSRIETQYF. CDR3 sequence (DNA): TGTGCCAGCAGTCGAATAGAGACCCAGTACTTC.

This chain connects TRBV5-1 to TRBJ1-2, with TRBD1 matching 9 bases. CDR1 SGHRS and CDR2 YFSETQ come from the germline V gene. CDR3 length: 15 residues. Unmatched junction bases numbered 4, after V lost 0 bases and J lost 4 bases. The CDR3 nucleotides read TGCGCCAGCAGCTTGGAGACAGGGGGACCCTATGGCTACACCTTC. It is translated as CASSLETGGPYGYTF.

In this sample, this clone is large. This chain uses TRBV7-2 with TRBJ2-7, with D unresolved. Between the trimmed V and J ends, which lost 7 bases and 3 bases, there was a span of 10 bases. Germline V lookup: CDR1 SGHTA, CDR2 FQGNSA. The CDR3 runs to 12 residues. CDR3 in amino acids: CASTMQNYEQYF. CDR3 DNA: TGTGCCAGCACCATGCAGAACTACGAGCAGTACTTC.

This sequence joins TRBV4-3 and TRBJ1-2; TRBD1 matches at 8 bases. This CDR3 spans 16 amino acids. Looked up from germline, CDR1 is LGHNA and CDR2 is YSLEER. J was trimmed by 6 bases and V by 0 bases; bases with no gene match: 9. The CDR3 region is CASSQELRTGTNGYTF. CDR3 DNA: TGCGCCAGCAGCCAAGAATTGCGGACAGGGACGAATGGCTACACCTTC.

The chain combines TRBV9 with TRBJ2-2; possible D gene TRBD2, 7 bases. Germline V gives CDR1 SGDLS, CDR2 YYNGEE. The ends were cut back, 8 bases at V and 7 bases at J, with 21 bases in the middle. This CDR3 comprises 15 residues. CDR3 amino acids: CASYWEGGMNGELFF. CDR3 DNA: TGTGCCAGTTATTGGGAGGGGGGGATGAACGGGGAGCTGTTTTTT.

The V call is TRBV5-1, the J call TRBJ2-7; a weak D match, TRBD1 (5 bases). V lost 1 base, J lost 3 bases, and 11 bases lay in between. CDR3 length: 14 amino acids. Germline V gene data show CDR1 as SGHRS and CDR2 as YFSETQ. The CDR3 nucleotides are TGCGCCAGCAGCTTGCGCCAGGGCGGCTACGAGCAGTACTTC. Translated, it gives CASSLRQGGYEQYF.

V gene TRBV6-5 combines with J gene TRBJ1-4; 9 nucleotides align to TRBD1. V lost 5 bases and J lost 7; bases outside the gene matches: 8. The CDR3 consists of 15 residues. CDR1 MNHEY and CDR2 SVGAGI come from the germline V gene. CDR3: CASSADRGGVEKLFF. The CDR3 coding sequence is TGTGCCAGCAGTGCGGACAGGGGAGGGGTTGAAAAACTGTTTTTT.

The chain carries TRBV15 and TRBJ2-7; 7 nucleotides match TRBD1. The CDR3 covers 15 residues. With V trimmed by 0 bases and J by 7 bases, 9 bases remained unmatched. CDR1 and CDR2 from the germline V gene are LNHNV and YYDKDF (reference sequence). CDR3 DNA sequence: TGTGCCACCAGCAGAGATTTGAGGGGGCAGGCGGAGCAGTACTTC. Its translation is CATSRDLRGQAEQYF.

The sample holds a few counts of this clone. This rearrangement joins TRBV30 to TRBJ2-2, with TRBD1 identical over 7 bases. J was trimmed by 4 bases and V by 3 bases; bases with no gene match: 2. The V gene's germline CDR1 is GTSNPN and CDR2 SVGIG (reference sequence). The CDR3 consists of 13 residues. The CDR3 spells CAWSTGVTGELFF. The CDR3, as DNA: TGTGCCTGGAGCACAGGGGTCACCGGGGAGCTGTTTTTT.

This chain joins TRBV19 and TRBJ1-5, with TRBD1 as a possible D gene (6 bases). The V end was cut by 4 bases, the J end by 2 bases, with 12 bases between. The CDR3 covers 15 residues. Germline V gene data show CDR1 as LNHDA and CDR2 as SQIVND (reference sequence). The CDR3 loop is CASSKRTAGNQPQHF. CDR3 sequence (DNA): TGTGCCAGTAGTAAACGGACAGCTGGCAATCAGCCCCAGCATTTT.

The chain combines TRBV2 with TRBJ2-1; TRBD2 is a possible D gene (5 bases). V was cut by 4 bases and J by 0 bases, with 13 bases left in between. The length of the CDR3 is 16 residues. Per the germline V gene, CDR1 is SNHLY and CDR2 is FYNNEI. The CDR3 DNA reads TGTGCCAGCAGTGTGGCTAGCAGCCGCTCCTACAATGAGCAGTTCTTC. As protein: CASSVASSRSYNEQFF.

The chain combines TRBV7-9 with TRBJ2-7, with D possibly matching TRBD2 (5 bases). Trimming removed 2 bases from V and 5 bases from J, with 16 bases in between. Germline V gives CDR1 SEHNR, CDR2 FQNEAQ (reference sequence). This CDR3 is 15 amino acids long. The CDR3 nucleotides read TGTGCCAGCAGCTTAATGTCGGGCCCGGGAAACGAGCAGTACTTC. Amino acids: CASSLMSGPGNEQYF.

The rearrangement links TRBV7-2 to TRBJ1-2; D uncertain. The ends were cut back, 6 bases at V and 11 bases at J, with 22 bases in the middle. The length of the CDR3 is 14 residues. CDR1 is SGHTA and CDR2 is FQGNSA in the germline V gene. The CDR3 coding sequence is TGTGCCAGCAGTCCCGTGGAGGGCCTGGATTGGTACACCTTC. Its translation is CASSPVEGLDWYTF.

The chain links TRBV23-1 to TRBJ2-2; D ambiguous. TRBV23-1 is classed as an ORF, of uncertain function. Trimming cost V 0 bases and J 3 bases, with 8 bases left between them. This CDR3 comprises 15 residues. In DNA form, the CDR3 reads TGCGCCAGCAGTCAATCGTCATCTCACACCGGGGAGCTGTTTTTT. As protein: CASSQSSSHTGELFF.

The rearrangement joins TRBV7-9 to TRBJ1-3, with D unclear. Between the trimmed V and J ends, which lost 5 bases and 1 base, there was a span of 21 bases. CDR1 SEHNR and CDR2 FQNEAQ come from the germline V gene (reference sequence). The CDR3 runs to 18 residues. In nucleotides, the CDR3 is TGTGCCAGCAGCACTACCTCTTTGGTGGCCTTATCTGGAAACACCATATATTTT. Amino acids: CASSTTSLVALSGNTIYF.

This clone was seen more than once but under ten times. The V gene is TRBV4-1, the J gene TRBJ2-1; 9 bases agree with TRBD2. The J segment lost 10 bases and the V segment lost 1 base, leaving 11 bases of the junction unmatched. The germline gives CDR1 MGHRA, CDR2 YSYEKL. The CDR3 is 16 residues long. This CDR3 is CASSQVGGGGDGEQFF. The CDR3 region has the DNA TGCGCCAGCAGCCAAGTAGGCGGGGGGGGAGATGGAGAGCAGTTCTTC.

The chain couples TRBV27 to TRBJ2-3; the D gene is possibly TRBD2 (5 bases). Deletions cut 7 bases from V and 4 bases from J, with 18 bases between. Germline V gives CDR1 MNHEY, CDR2 SMNVEV (reference sequence). This CDR3 contains 15 residues. The CDR3 DNA is TGTGCCAGCAAGAGGGTATCACAATCGCCAGATACGCAGTATTTT. This gives the protein CASKRVSQSPDTQYF.

V is TRBV19 and J is TRBJ2-5, with D possibly matching TRBD1 (6 bases). The germline gives CDR1 LNHDA, CDR2 SQIVND (reference sequence). Trimming took 5 bases from V and 0 from J, leaving 10 bases between them. The CDR3 sequence is 14 residues long. The CDR3 DNA reads TGTGCCAGTAGTGCGTGGACAGACCAAGAGACCCAGTACTTC. This encodes CASSAWTDQETQYF.

This clone has a single count. This rearrangement joins TRBV2 to TRBJ2-7; the match to TRBD2 covers 9 bases. Per germline, CDR1 SNHLY and CDR2 FYNNEI. The CDR3 spans 16 residues. The V and J ends lost 8 bases and 4 bases, in that order; junction bases with no gene match: 15. Here the CDR3 DNA reads TGTGCCAGCGGGGCTAGCGGGACTCTGCCCTCTTACGAGCAGTACTTC. It is translated as CASGASGTLPSYEQYF.